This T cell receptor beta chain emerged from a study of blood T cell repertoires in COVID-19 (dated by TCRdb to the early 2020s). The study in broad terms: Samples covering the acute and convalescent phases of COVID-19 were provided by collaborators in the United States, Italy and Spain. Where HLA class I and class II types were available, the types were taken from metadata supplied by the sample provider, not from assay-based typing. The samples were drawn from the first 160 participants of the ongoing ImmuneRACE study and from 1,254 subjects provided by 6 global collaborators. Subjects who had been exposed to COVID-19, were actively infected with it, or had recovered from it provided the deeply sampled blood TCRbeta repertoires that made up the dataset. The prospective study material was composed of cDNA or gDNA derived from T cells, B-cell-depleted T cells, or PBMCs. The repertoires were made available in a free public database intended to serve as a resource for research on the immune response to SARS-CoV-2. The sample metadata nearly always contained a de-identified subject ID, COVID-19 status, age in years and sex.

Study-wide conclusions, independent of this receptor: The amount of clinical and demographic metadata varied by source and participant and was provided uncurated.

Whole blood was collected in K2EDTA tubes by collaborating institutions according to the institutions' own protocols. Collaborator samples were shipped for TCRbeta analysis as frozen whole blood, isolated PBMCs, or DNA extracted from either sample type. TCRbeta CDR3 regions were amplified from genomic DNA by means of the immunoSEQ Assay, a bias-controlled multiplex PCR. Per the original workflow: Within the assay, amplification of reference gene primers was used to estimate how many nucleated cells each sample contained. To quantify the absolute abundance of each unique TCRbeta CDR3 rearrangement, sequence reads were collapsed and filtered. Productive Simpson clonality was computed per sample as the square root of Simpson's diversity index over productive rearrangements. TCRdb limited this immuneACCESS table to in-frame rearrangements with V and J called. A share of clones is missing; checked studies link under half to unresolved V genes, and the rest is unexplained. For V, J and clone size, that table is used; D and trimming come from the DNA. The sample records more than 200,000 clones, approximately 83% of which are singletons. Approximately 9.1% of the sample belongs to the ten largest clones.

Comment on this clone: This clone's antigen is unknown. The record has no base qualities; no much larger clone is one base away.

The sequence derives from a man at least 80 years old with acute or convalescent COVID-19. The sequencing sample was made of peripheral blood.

The sequence in DNA is TGTGCCAGCAGCGTCCGACAGACGTACAATGAGCAGTTCTTC. Translated, this is CASSVRQTYNEQFF. The receptor chain draws on TRBV9 and TRBJ2-1, with a weak D call of TRBD1 (5 bases match). There are 14 amino acids in the CDR3, from cysteine to phenylalanine inclusive. Only the CDR3 portion is preserved as DNA: 42 bases, with reading frame beginning at the first base. The trim is 2 bases for V and 4 bases for J, with a gap of 10 bases between the germline ends. Based on the germline V gene, the CDR1 and CDR2 sequences are SGDLS and YYNGEE.